Sequencing of this TCR beta chain was carried out in a study of human versus mouse CDR3 diversity and MHC coevolution. Study observations and caveats: Human T cells underwent selection on about six different MHC II alleles.

CDR1 is SGHDT, CDR2 YYEEEE, per germline. The CDR3 has 17 amino acids. The ends were cut back, 3 bases at V and 0 bases at J, with 19 bases in the middle. The protocol was immunoSEQ multiplex PCR, while the TCRdb copy is restricted to in-frame clones and leaves out a portion. Of 80,000 or so clones listed, around 93% are singletons. This clone was picked up one time. The antigen is undetermined. This sequence joins TRBV5-6 and TRBJ2-7; a weak D match, TRBD2 (6 bases). This TCR was recovered from a person between 25 and 75 years old in good health. The sequenced material came from naive CD4+ T cells from blood. This sample's subset: CD45RO-negative CD62L-positive naive CD4 T cells. The CDR3 DNA is TGTGCCAGCAGCTCCTACTGGAGGGTAGAGGGCTCCTACGAGCAGTACTTC. The encoded protein is CASSSYWRVEGSYEQYF.